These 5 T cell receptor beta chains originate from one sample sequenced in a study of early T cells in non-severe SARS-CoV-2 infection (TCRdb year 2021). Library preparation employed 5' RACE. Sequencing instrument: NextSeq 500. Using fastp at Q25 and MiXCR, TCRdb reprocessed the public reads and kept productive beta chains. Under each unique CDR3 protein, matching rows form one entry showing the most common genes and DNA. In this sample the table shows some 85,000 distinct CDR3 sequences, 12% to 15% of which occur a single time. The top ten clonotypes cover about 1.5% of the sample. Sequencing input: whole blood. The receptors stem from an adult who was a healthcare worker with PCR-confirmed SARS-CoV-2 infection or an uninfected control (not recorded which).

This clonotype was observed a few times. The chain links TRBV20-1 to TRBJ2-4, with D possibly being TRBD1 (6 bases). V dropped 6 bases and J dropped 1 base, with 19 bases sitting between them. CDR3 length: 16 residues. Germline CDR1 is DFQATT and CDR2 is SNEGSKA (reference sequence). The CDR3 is CSATSPGQTAKNIQYF. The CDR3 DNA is TGCAGTGCCACCTCCCCAGGACAGACGGCCAAAAACATTCAGTACTTC.

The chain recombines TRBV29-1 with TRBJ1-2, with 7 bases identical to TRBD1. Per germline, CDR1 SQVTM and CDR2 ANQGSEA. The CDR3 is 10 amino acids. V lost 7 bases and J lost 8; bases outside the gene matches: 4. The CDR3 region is CSGGDSGYTF. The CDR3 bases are TGCAGCGGGGGGGACAGCGGCTACACCTTC.

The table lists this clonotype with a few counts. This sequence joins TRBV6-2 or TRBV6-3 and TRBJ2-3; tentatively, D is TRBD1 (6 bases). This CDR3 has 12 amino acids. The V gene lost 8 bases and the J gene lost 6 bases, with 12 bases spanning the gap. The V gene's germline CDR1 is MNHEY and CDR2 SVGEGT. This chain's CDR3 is CASQGQGDTQYF. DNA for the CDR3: TGTGCCAGCCAAGGCCAGGGGGATACGCAGTATTTT.

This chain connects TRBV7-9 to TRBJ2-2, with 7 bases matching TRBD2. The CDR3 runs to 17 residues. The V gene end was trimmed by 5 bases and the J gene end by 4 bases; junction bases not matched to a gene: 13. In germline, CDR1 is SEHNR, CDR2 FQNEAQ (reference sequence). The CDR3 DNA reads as TGTGCCAGCAGCGCATACCTAGCGGTTGAACCCACCGGGGAGCTGTTTTTT. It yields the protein CASSAYLAVEPTGELFF.

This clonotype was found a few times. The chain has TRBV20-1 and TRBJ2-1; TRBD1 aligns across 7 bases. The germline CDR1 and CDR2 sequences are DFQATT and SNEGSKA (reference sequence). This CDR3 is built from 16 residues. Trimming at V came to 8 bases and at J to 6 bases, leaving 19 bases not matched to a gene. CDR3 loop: CSTGYRGPSGGNEQFF. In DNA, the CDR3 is TGCAGTACCGGGTACAGGGGTCCCTCCGGTGGCAATGAGCAGTTCTTC.